In this sample, the clone carrying this T cell receptor (beta chain) turned up a few times. V gave up 3 bases and J gave up 3 bases; unmatched junction bases: 7. CDR3 size: 16 residues. CDR1 is KGHSH, CDR2 LQKENI, per germline. One entry per CDR3 protein results from TCRdb running MiXCR on the 5' RACE reads. The sample lists some 87,000 distinct CDR3 sequences; roughly 13% were seen once. This sample stems from a study of early T cells in non-severe SARS-CoV-2 infection. The TCR sequence derives from an adult who was a healthcare worker with PCR-confirmed SARS-CoV-2 infection or an uninfected control (not recorded which). The sequencing sample was made of whole blood. The rearrangement joins TRBV18 to TRBJ1-5, with 8 positions matching TRBD1. CDR3: CASSPEGQGPNQPQHF. DNA of the CDR3: TGTGCCAGCTCACCGGAAGGACAGGGCCCCAATCAGCCCCAGCATTTT.